The 20 T cell receptor beta chains below were found in one sample sequenced in a study of regulatory T cells in long-lasting Graves disease. Regarding time point: newly diagnosed GD, antithyroid drugs for less than 3 months. Following extraction of RNA from PBMCs, that RNA was used to make the TCR library. Building the TCR beta libraries relied on iRepertoire HTBI primers, and CDR3 regions underwent Arm-PCR. From the multiplex PCR reads, TCRdb called clonotypes with MiXCR, one entry per CDR3 protein. The sample has 300,000 to 450,000 distinct CDR3 sequences, roughly a sixth seen once; the top ten hold over 20%. The sample was peripheral blood mononuclear cells (PBMCs), taken at new diagnosis, from a patient treated with antithyroid drugs. The receptors here all came from a female donor with Graves disease.

In this sample, this clonotype turned up many times. The chain carries TRBV10-3 and TRBJ2-1; D may be TRBD2 (6 bases). The germline gives CDR1 ENHRY, CDR2 SYGVKD. The CDR3 runs 14 residues. Deletions cut 8 bases from V and 7 bases from J, with 18 bases between. The DNA for the CDR3 is TGTGCCATCCGCCCGGGGTGGGGGGATAATGAGCAGTTCTTC. This codes for CAIRPGWGDNEQFF.

The V call is TRBV9, the J call TRBJ1-2; D call uncertain. V was clipped by 4 bases and J by 4 bases, with 17 bases between them. This CDR3 comprises 15 residues. Germline V gene data show CDR1 as SGDLS and CDR2 as YYNGEE. CDR3: CASSPGDWKLYGYTF. The CDR3 DNA sequence: TGTGCCAGCAGCCCCGGAGACTGGAAGCTCTATGGCTACACCTTC.

This clonotype was recorded at least ten times. In nucleotides, the CDR3 is TGCAGTGCTAGAGAGGGGACAGCGAACACTGAAGCTTTCTTT. The encoded protein is CSAREGTANTEAFF. This rearrangement joins TRBV20-1 to TRBJ1-1, with 7 nucleotides matching TRBD1. V was pared by 0 bases and J by 1 base, with 2 bases of the junction left unmatched. This CDR3 comprises 14 residues. Germline CDR1 and CDR2: DFQATT and SNEGSKA (reference sequence).

Points on this clonotype: At one boundary the junction diverges from the germline segment, which might be a read error. The chain's CDR3 is CSVEGGTDTQYF. The CDR3 nucleotides read TGCAGCGTCGAAGGGGGCACAGATACGCAGTATTTT. J is TRBJ2-3 and V is TRBV29-1; perhaps TRBD1 as D (5 bases). This CDR3 has 12 residues. The germline V gene has CDR1 SQVTM and CDR2 ANQGSEA.

The genes are TRBV4-3 and TRBJ2-7; the D gene could be TRBD1 or TRBD2 (6 bases each). The length of the CDR3 is 16 residues. From germline, CDR1 is LGHNA and CDR2 YSLEER. Trimming left V 0 bases short and J 2 bases short, with 14 bases between. The CDR3 spells CASSQDLRGRTYEQYF. CDR3 DNA sequence: TGCGCCAGCAGCCAAGATCTTCGGGGGCGCACCTACGAGCAGTACTTC.

The gene calls are TRBV6-2 or TRBV6-3 and TRBJ2-7, with 11 bases fitting TRBD2. V trimming: 6 bases; J trimming: 1 base; junction bases outside the gene matches: 2. The CDR3 spans 14 residues. Germline assignment: CDR1 MNHEY and CDR2 SVGEGT. The CDR3 sequence is CASRGTSGSYEQYF. CDR3 DNA: TGTGCCAGCAGGGGGACTAGCGGATCCTACGAGCAGTACTTC.

The CDR3: CASSKGTEMNTEAFF. The CDR3 region has the DNA TGTGCCAGTAGTAAGGGGACGGAGATGAACACTGAAGCTTTCTTT. V usage is TRBV19 and J usage is TRBJ1-1; TRBD1 is a possible D gene (5 bases). Germline V lookup: CDR1 LNHDA, CDR2 SQIVND (reference sequence). This CDR3 is built from 15 residues. V gave up 4 bases and J gave up 0 bases, with 12 bases separating them.

This clonotype was recorded at least ten times. CDR3 protein: CASSPGQGFQPQHF. The CDR3 DNA follows: TGTGCCAGCAGCCCGGGACAGGGGTTTCAGCCCCAGCATTTT. The chain has TRBV27 and TRBJ1-5; TRBD1 aligns across 10 bases. J lost 6 bases, V lost 6 bases, and 5 bases had no gene match. This CDR3 contains 14 residues. The germline V gene has CDR1 MNHEY and CDR2 SMNVEV (reference sequence).

V gene TRBV9 combines with J gene TRBJ1-5; D may be TRBD1 (5 bases). The germline V gene has CDR1 SGDLS and CDR2 YYNGEE. V shed 4 bases and J shed 3 bases, with 11 bases lying between them. The CDR3 totals 14 residues. In nucleotides, the CDR3 is TGTGCCAGCAGCCAGAATGGGGCCAATCAGCCCCAGCATTTT. Residues: CASSQNGANQPQHF.

This chain joins TRBV5-6 and TRBJ1-1; 7 bases match TRBD1. Per germline, CDR1 SGHDT and CDR2 YYEEEE. CDR3 length equals 13 residues. The V and J ends lost 3 bases and 6 bases, in that order; junction bases with no gene match: 5. The CDR3 sequence is CASSSRQGPEAFF. The CDR3 DNA sequence: TGTGCCAGCAGCTCCAGACAGGGTCCTGAAGCTTTCTTT.

The genes are TRBV20-1 and TRBJ2-1, with TRBD2 identical over 10 bases. V trimming: 4 bases; J trimming: 3 bases; junction bases outside the gene matches: 12. This CDR3 region has 17 residues. Germline CDR1 reads DFQATT; CDR2 reads SNEGSKA (reference sequence). The CDR3 nucleotides are TGCAGTGCTATTCGATTAGCGGGAGGTTCCAACTACAATGAGCAGTTCTTC. It yields the protein CSAIRLAGGSNYNEQFF.

This clonotype was observed many times. The V call is TRBV12-3 or TRBV12-4, the J call TRBJ2-2; D not resolved. The V end was cut by 3 bases, the J end by 7 bases, with 6 bases between. This CDR3 region has 12 residues. The CDR3 loop reads CASSFGGGELFF. CDR3 in DNA: TGTGCCAGCAGTTTCGGTGGCGGGGAGCTGTTTTTT.

This clonotype was seen ten or more times. The CDR3 DNA follows: TGCAGTGCAGGCCCGGGACAGGGGTTAACTGAAGCTTTCTTT. The encoded protein is CSAGPGQGLTEAFF. This chain links TRBV20-1 with TRBJ1-1; TRBD1 matches at 10 bases. This CDR3 is 14 amino acids long. Germline CDR1 and CDR2: DFQATT and SNEGSKA (reference sequence). J was trimmed by 5 bases and V by 6 bases; bases with no gene match: 9.

V usage is TRBV5-6 and J usage is TRBJ1-5; unclear D gene. The CDR3 spans 13 residues. Trimming left V 0 bases short and J 8 bases short, with 9 bases between. Germline loops: CDR1 SGHDT, CDR2 YYEEEE. The CDR3 reads CASSLGGGEPQHF. In DNA, the CDR3 is TGTGCCAGCAGCTTGGGAGGCGGAGAGCCCCAGCATTTT.

This clonotype was counted only a few times. A single base is all that separates this from a far larger clone, so a read error is likely. The chain combines TRBV6-4 with TRBJ1-5, with a possible D match to TRBD1 (6 bases). From germline, CDR1 is MRHNA and CDR2 SNTAGT. There are 15 residues in the CDR3. Here the CDR3 reads CASSYDGQTNRPQHF. The CDR3 nucleotides are TGTGCCAGCAGTTACGATGGACAGACAAATCGGCCCCAGCATTTT.

V is TRBV19 and J is TRBJ1-2; no clear D gene. Germline lookup yields CDR1 LNHDA and CDR2 SQIVND (reference sequence). Trimming shortened V by 5 bases and J by 4 bases, and 8 bases separated the two germline ends. The CDR3 extends over 12 amino acids. The CDR3 is CASSWESYGYTF. Written as DNA, the CDR3 is TGTGCCAGTAGTTGGGAGTCCTATGGCTACACCTTC. The complete variable domain, with remaining parts taken from reference TRBV19 and TRBJ1-2, reads DGGITQSPKYLFRKEGQNVTLSCEQNLNHDAMYWYRQDPGQGLRLIYYSQIVNDFQKGDIAEGYSVSREKKESFPLTVTSAQKNPTAFYLCASSWESYGYTFGSGTRLTVV.

The table lists this clonotype with many counts. CDR3 in amino acids: CASRGLAVYNEQFF. DNA of the CDR3: TGTGCCAGCCGGGGACTAGCGGTATACAATGAGCAGTTCTTC. The chain combines TRBV2 with TRBJ2-1, with 11 bases aligning to TRBD2. The ends lost 8 bases at V and 4 bases at J; junction bases unmatched: 4. The germline CDR1 and CDR2 sequences are SNHLY and FYNNEI. This CDR3 comprises 14 residues.

This clonotype was seen ten or more times. This rearrangement joins TRBV12-3 or TRBV12-4 to TRBJ1-5, with D possibly TRBD1 on 5 matching bases. The CDR3 sequence is 13 residues long. Trimming removed 3 bases from V and 4 bases from J, with 7 bases in between. Here the CDR3 DNA reads TGTGCCAGCAGTTTGGACACGAATCAGCCCCAGCATTTT. This encodes CASSLDTNQPQHF.

The chain employs TRBV4-1 and TRBJ1-3, with 8 bases aligning to TRBD1. Germline CDR1 and CDR2: MGHRA and YSYEKL. CDR3 length equals 16 residues. Germline trimming cut 2 bases from V and 2 bases from J; bases unmatched to any gene: 5. CDR3 sequence: CASSQPKDRAGNTIYF. The CDR3 coding sequence is TGCGCCAGCAGCCAACCAAAGGACAGGGCTGGAAACACCATATATTTT.

This clonotype was counted at least ten times. V and J are TRBV7-2 and TRBJ1-5, with D tentatively TRBD1 (5 bases). The CDR3 runs to 14 residues. The V gene lost 5 bases and the J gene lost 6 bases, with 14 bases spanning the gap. The germline V gene has CDR1 SGHTA and CDR2 FQGNSA. CDR3 DNA: TGTGCCAGCAGCCTCGGAGGGGCGGGTCAGCCCCAGCATTTT. Its protein product is CASSLGGAGQPQHF.